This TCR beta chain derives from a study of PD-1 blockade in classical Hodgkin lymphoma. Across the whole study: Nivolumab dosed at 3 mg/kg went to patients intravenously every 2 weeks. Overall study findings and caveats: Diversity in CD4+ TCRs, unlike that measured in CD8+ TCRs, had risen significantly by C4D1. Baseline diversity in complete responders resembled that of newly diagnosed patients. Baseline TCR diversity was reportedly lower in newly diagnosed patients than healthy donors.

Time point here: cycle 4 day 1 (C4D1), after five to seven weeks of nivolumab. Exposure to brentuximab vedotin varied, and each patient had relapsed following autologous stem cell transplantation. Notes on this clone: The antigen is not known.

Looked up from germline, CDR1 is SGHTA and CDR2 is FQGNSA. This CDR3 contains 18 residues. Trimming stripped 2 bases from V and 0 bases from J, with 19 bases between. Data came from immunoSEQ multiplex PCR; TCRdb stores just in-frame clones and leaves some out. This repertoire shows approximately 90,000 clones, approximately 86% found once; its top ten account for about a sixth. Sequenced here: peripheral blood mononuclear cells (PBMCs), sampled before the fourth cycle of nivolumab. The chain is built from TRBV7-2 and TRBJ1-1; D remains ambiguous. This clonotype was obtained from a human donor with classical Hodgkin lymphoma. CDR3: CASSLFPGNYLLNTEAFF. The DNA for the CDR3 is TGTGCCAGCAGCTTATTTCCGGGAAACTACCTCTTGAACACTGAAGCTTTCTTT.